The 25 T cell receptor beta chains below all came from one sample that was sequenced in a study of T cell changes during pregnancy in multiple sclerosis. Sequencing used immunoSEQ multiplex PCR; TCRdb keeps in-frame clones, though not all of them. Of tens of thousands of clones listed, over 80% are singletons. The material sequenced was peripheral blood, taken in the second trimester of pregnancy. The receptor source for this set is a female donor in good health, enrolled as a control in a pregnancy study.

The chain carries TRBV5-4 and TRBJ2-4, with TRBD2 as a possible D gene (7 bases). Germline V lookup: CDR1 SGHNT, CDR2 YYREEE (reference sequence). Trimming removed 4 bases from V and 0 bases from J, with 20 bases in between. CDR3 length equals 18 residues. The CDR3 DNA sequence: TGTGCCAGCAGCGACAAAAGGGGAGGGGGGATAGCCAAAAACATTCAGTACTTC. Encoded protein: CASSDKRGGGIAKNIQYF.

This clone was observed a single time. This chain connects TRBV7-3 to TRBJ2-3; 7 bases are shared with TRBD2. V lost 3 bases to trimming and J lost 7 bases; unmatched junction nucleotides: 7. In germline, CDR1 is SGHTA, CDR2 FQGTGA. This CDR3 contains 14 residues. In DNA form, the CDR3 reads TGTGCCAGCAGCTTTGGTGCTAGCGGCCATACGCAGTATTTT. Encoded protein: CASSFGASGHTQYF.

J is TRBJ1-1 and V is TRBV4-1, with D perhaps matching TRBD1 (5 bases). This CDR3 is 16 amino acids long. With 0 bases removed from V and 0 bases from J, the gap between germline ends came to 11 bases. Germline V gives CDR1 MGHRA, CDR2 YSYEKL. CDR3 nucleotides: TGCGCCAGCAGCCAAGAGCGGGGACGTTTGAACACTGAAGCTTTCTTT. Its translation: CASSQERGRLNTEAFF.

The chain has TRBV28 and TRBJ2-3, with TRBD2 matching 7 bases. This CDR3 region has 16 residues. The trim removed 2 bases at V and 0 bases at J, leaving 5 bases unmatched. Germline V gives CDR1 MDHEN, CDR2 SYDVKM. This CDR3 is CASSLVGGGSTDTQYF. The CDR3 DNA reads TGTGCCAGCAGTTTAGTTGGCGGGGGTAGCACAGATACGCAGTATTTT. Together with reference TRBV28 and TRBJ2-3, the CDR3 gives the full variable domain: DVKVTQSSRYLVKRTGEKVFLECVQDMDHENMFWYRQDPGLGLRLIYFSYDVKMKEKGDIPEGYSVSREKKERFSLILESASTNQTSMYLCASSLVGGGSTDTQYFGPGTRLTVL.

V usage is TRBV25-1 and J usage is TRBJ1-5; D uncertain. Trimming shortened V by 5 bases and J by 3 bases, and 8 bases separated the two germline ends. Looked up from germline, CDR1 is MGHDK and CDR2 is SYGVNS. There are 13 residues in the CDR3. CDR3 in amino acids: CASSLGNNQPQHF. The CDR3 DNA sequence: TGTGCCAGCAGTCTAGGCAACAATCAGCCCCAGCATTTT.

This chain uses TRBV18 with TRBJ1-1; TRBD1 matches at 8 bases. The CDR3 has 12 amino acids. Trimming at V came to 5 bases and at J to 7 bases, leaving 3 bases not matched to a gene. Germline assignment: CDR1 KGHSH and CDR2 LQKENI. CDR3 DNA: TGTGCCAGCTCAACCGGGACAGGTGAAGCTTTCTTT. Residues: CASSTGTGEAFF.

This clone was detected only once. The chain has TRBV14 and TRBJ1-2, with D possibly TRBD1 on 5 matching bases. CDR3 length: 13 amino acids. V lost 2 bases, J lost 7 bases, and 11 bases lay in between. Germline V gene lookup returns CDR1 SGHDN and CDR2 FVKESK. The DNA of the CDR3 is TGTGCCAGCAGCCAAAACGACAGAAGTGGCTACACCTTC. It yields the protein CASSQNDRSGYTF.

The chain carries TRBV2 and TRBJ1-2, with D hard to call. Germline lookup yields CDR1 SNHLY and CDR2 FYNNEI. CDR3 length equals 12 residues. V lost 6 bases and J lost 5, with 10 bases in between. The CDR3 reads CASREVLYGYTF. DNA of the CDR3: TGTGCCAGCAGGGAGGTACTATATGGCTACACCTTC.

This sequence joins TRBV18 and TRBJ2-3; D perhaps matches TRBD2 (6 bases). In germline, CDR1 is KGHSH, CDR2 LQKENI. Trimming took 1 base from V and 4 from J, leaving 12 bases between them. This CDR3 region has 15 residues. DNA for the CDR3: TGTGCCAGCTCACCACGAGAGGGAGGCGCAGATACGCAGTATTTT. It translates to CASSPREGGADTQYF.

The rearrangement uses TRBV18 and TRBJ1-5; D possibly corresponds to TRBD1 (6 bases). V lost 3 bases, J lost 5 bases, and 11 bases lay in between. CDR1 is KGHSH, CDR2 LQKENI, per germline. CDR3 size: 14 residues. In DNA, the CDR3 is TGTGCCAGCTCACCGGGGGGGGCGTATCAGCCCCAGCATTTT. Residues: CASSPGGAYQPQHF.

This sequence joins TRBV9 and TRBJ1-3; tentative D call: TRBD1 (5 bases). Trimming shortened V by 3 bases and J by 6 bases, and 16 bases separated the two germline ends. The V gene's germline CDR1 is SGDLS and CDR2 YYNGEE. The CDR3 runs 15 residues. The DNA for the CDR3 is TGTGCCAGCAGCGCAACCTCTTGGGGGGAAAACACCATATATTTT. This translates into CASSATSWGENTIYF.

This chain joins TRBV29-1 and TRBJ2-5, with 8 nucleotides matching TRBD2. CDR3 size: 16 residues. V shed 6 bases and J 3 bases; nucleotides not matched to a gene: 15. Germline V gives CDR1 SQVTM, CDR2 ANQGSEA. CDR3 amino acids: CSVPRGGGQRKETQYF. The CDR3 coding sequence is TGCAGCGTCCCCCGGGGGGGAGGACAGAGAAAAGAGACCCAGTACTTC. Full variable domain (outside the CDR3, taken from reference TRBV29-1 and TRBJ2-5): SAVISQKPSRDICQRGTSLTIQCQVDSQVTMMFWYRQQPGQSLTLIATANQGSEATYESGFVIDKFPISRPNLTFSTLTVSNMSPEDSSIYLCSVPRGGGQRKETQYFGPGTRLLVL.

The V and J genes are TRBV5-4 and TRBJ2-5; 9 bases fit TRBD2. The CDR3 spans 15 residues. Germline CDR1 SGHNT, CDR2 YYREEE (reference sequence). V trimming: 3 bases; J trimming: 3 bases; junction bases outside the gene matches: 6. The CDR3 reads CASSSGGGAEETQYF. For the CDR3, the DNA is TGTGCCAGCAGCTCGGGCGGGGGGGCGGAAGAGACCCAGTACTTC. The full variable domain, rest sourced from reference TRBV5-4 and TRBJ2-5, is ETGVTQSPTHLIKTRGQQVTLRCSSQSGHNTVSWYQQALGQGPQFIFQYYREEENGRGNFPPRFSGLQFPNYSSELNVNALELDDSALYLCASSSGGGAEETQYFGPGTRLLVL.

The J gene is TRBJ1-5, the V gene TRBV5-1, with D possibly TRBD1 on 5 matching bases. The CDR3 extends over 16 amino acids. V shed 4 bases and J shed 3 bases, with 17 bases lying between them. Germline CDR1 is SGHRS and CDR2 is YFSETQ. Written as DNA, the CDR3 is TGCGCCAGCAGCGCTTTGAAGGGGTTGAACAATCAGCCCCAGCATTTT. This codes for CASSALKGLNNQPQHF.

The chain is built from TRBV11-2 and TRBJ2-2; 10 bases agree with TRBD2. Germline CDR1 and CDR2: SGHAT and FQNNGV. The ends lost 6 bases at V and 5 bases at J; junction bases unmatched: 12. This CDR3 has 17 residues. CDR3 sequence: CASSQSGRARRTGELFF. In nucleotides, the CDR3 is TGTGCCAGCAGTCAAAGCGGGAGGGCCCGAAGAACCGGGGAGCTGTTTTTT.

The rearrangement uses TRBV6-1 and TRBJ1-5; 9 nucleotides match TRBD1. The CDR3 is made up of 14 amino acids. J was trimmed by 4 bases and V by 5 bases; bases with no gene match: 3. The V gene's germline CDR1 is MNHNS and CDR2 SASEGT. CDR3 DNA sequence: TGTGCCAGCAGTTGGACAGGGGCAAATCAGCCCCAGCATTTT. Translated: CASSWTGANQPQHF.

This clone appeared a single time. The chain is built from TRBV27 and TRBJ2-7; 9 positions match TRBD1. The length of the CDR3 is 15 residues. The V segment lost 6 bases and the J segment 6 bases; nucleotides outside the gene matches: 12. Germline CDR1 is MNHEY and CDR2 is SMNVEV (reference sequence). The CDR3 sequence: CASSFTATGGIEQYF. CDR3 sequence (DNA): TGTGCCAGCAGCTTTACCGCGACAGGGGGGATCGAGCAGTACTTC.

This clone was counted at least ten times. The chain employs TRBV7-9 and TRBJ2-7; no clear D. Trimming shortened V by 5 bases and J by 1 base, and 18 bases separated the two germline ends. Germline CDR1 is SEHNR and CDR2 is FQNEAQ (reference sequence). The CDR3 spans 16 residues. CDR3 bases: TGTGCCAGCAGCCCAGGAAGGCAGGTCTCATCCTACGAGCAGTACTTC. This codes for CASSPGRQVSSYEQYF.

The chain couples TRBV19 to TRBJ2-7; TRBD1 is a possible D gene (5 bases). V gave up 5 bases and J gave up 0 bases, with 8 bases separating them. CDR3 length equals 13 residues. The V gene's germline CDR1 is LNHDA and CDR2 SQIVND (reference sequence). In nucleotides, the CDR3 is TGTGCCAGTAGTGCCCAGGGCTCCTACGAGCAGTACTTC. Its protein is CASSAQGSYEQYF.

The rearrangement joins TRBV27 to TRBJ2-3; D is unresolved. There are 15 residues in the CDR3. V was pared by 1 base and J by 1 base, with 9 bases between. Germline V gene sequence: CDR1 MNHEY, CDR2 SMNVEV (reference sequence). The chain's CDR3 is CASSLFRVGTDTQYF. In DNA form, the CDR3 reads TGTGCCAGCAGTTTATTCCGGGTAGGCACAGATACGCAGTATTTT.

The rearrangement uses TRBV7-9 and TRBJ2-1; 7 bases fit TRBD2. V lost 5 bases and J lost 7; bases outside the gene matches: 8. The CDR3 sequence is 14 residues long. Germline V gene sequence: CDR1 SEHNR, CDR2 FQNEAQ (reference sequence). CDR3 in DNA: TGTGCCAGCAGCCACGCAGCGGGATGGAATGAGCAGTTCTTC. Its translation: CASSHAAGWNEQFF.

The rearrangement joins TRBV19 to TRBJ1-4, with TRBD1 as a possible D gene (6 bases). CDR1 is LNHDA, CDR2 SQIVND, per germline (reference sequence). Trimming removed 3 bases from V and 8 bases from J, with 7 bases in between. This CDR3 comprises 12 residues. The DNA of the CDR3 is TGTGCCAGTAGTATGGACAGAGAAAAACTGTTTTTT. This encodes CASSMDREKLFF.

The CDR3 DNA reads as TGTGCCAGTCGACAGGGGGCGGGAGATACGCAGTATTTT. Protein: CASRQGAGDTQYF. The gene calls are TRBV28 and TRBJ2-3, with 10 nucleotides matching TRBD1. This CDR3 comprises 13 residues. Germline V gene data show CDR1 as MDHEN and CDR2 as SYDVKM. V lost 9 bases and J lost 5; bases outside the gene matches: 5.

The chain uses TRBV10-3 and TRBJ2-5, with 7 bases that match TRBD1. Germline lookup yields CDR1 ENHRY and CDR2 SYGVKD. The CDR3 has 13 amino acids. V dropped 6 bases and J dropped 2; count of bases not matched to a gene: 3. CDR3 DNA: TGTGCCATCAGGGGACAGTCACAAGAGACCCAGTACTTC. This translates into CAIRGQSQETQYF.

For this clone: One end of the junction fails to match germline, which may point to a read error. The V gene is TRBV7-7, the J gene TRBJ2-1; 8 positions match TRBD2. Germline loops: CDR1 SSHAT, CDR2 FNYEAQ (reference sequence). The CDR3 has 12 residues. The CDR3 sequence is CASSPRGGVQFF. The CDR3 region has the DNA TGTGCTAGCAGCCCCCGGGGGGGAGTGCAGTTCTTC.